This TCR beta chain derives from a study of siplizumab effects on memory and regulatory T cells. Assay used: immunoSEQ multiplex PCR; TCRdb lists only in-frame clones, some missing. The sample includes just over 40,000 clones, roughly nine tenths of them seen just once. Study observations and caveats: Alloreactive sequences tracing back to unstimulated CD4+ memory cells fell significantly with siplizumab. An assignable naive or memory phenotype was lacking in roughly 80-97% of proliferating CD4+ or CD8+ clones. Proliferating siplizumab-culture Tregs lacked confirmation of suppressive function.

Looked up from germline, CDR1 is SNHLY and CDR2 is FYNNEI. The CDR3 loop spans 14 amino acids. V shed 7 bases and J shed 4 bases, with 13 bases lying between them. To note about this clone: The antigen remains undetermined.

V and J are TRBV2 and TRBJ2-2, with D perhaps matching TRBD2 (5 bases). This clonotype was obtained from a human donor in good health. The sequenced sample consisted of naive CD4+ T cells sorted from blood. The CDR3 reads CASTPGETTGELFF. The CDR3 DNA sequence: TGTGCCAGCACACCCGGGGAGACCACCGGGGAGCTGTTTTTT.